This T cell receptor beta chain was obtained from a study of cytomegalovirus exposure and HLA in healthy donors. There are 15 residues in the CDR3. Germline CDR1 KGHSH, CDR2 LQKENI. With V trimmed by 4 bases and J by 5 bases, 7 bases remained unmatched. Clones were sequenced by immunoSEQ multiplex PCR, and TCRdb holds only the in-frame ones, with some missing. The data show fewer than 85,000 clones, with roughly 96% seen just once and 1.3% held by the top ten. V is TRBV18 and J is TRBJ1-4, with 7 bases lining up with TRBD1. The sequenced material came from PBMCs. The TCR comes from a woman aged 18-29 years in good health and CMV-seronegative. CDR3 sequence: CASSQTPGQNEKLFF. CDR3 nucleotide sequence: TGTGCCAGCTCACAAACGCCGGGACAGAATGAAAAACTGTTTTTT.